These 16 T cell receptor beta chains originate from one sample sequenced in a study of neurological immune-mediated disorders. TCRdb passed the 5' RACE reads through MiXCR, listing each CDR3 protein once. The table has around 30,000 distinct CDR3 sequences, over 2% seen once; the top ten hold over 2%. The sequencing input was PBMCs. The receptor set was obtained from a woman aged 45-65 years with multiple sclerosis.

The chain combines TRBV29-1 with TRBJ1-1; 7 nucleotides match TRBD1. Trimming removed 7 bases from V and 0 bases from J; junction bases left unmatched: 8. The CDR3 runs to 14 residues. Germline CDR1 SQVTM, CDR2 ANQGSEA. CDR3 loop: CSGREGQMNTEAFF. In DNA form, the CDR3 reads TGCAGCGGACGAGAGGGACAGATGAACACTGAAGCTTTCTTT.

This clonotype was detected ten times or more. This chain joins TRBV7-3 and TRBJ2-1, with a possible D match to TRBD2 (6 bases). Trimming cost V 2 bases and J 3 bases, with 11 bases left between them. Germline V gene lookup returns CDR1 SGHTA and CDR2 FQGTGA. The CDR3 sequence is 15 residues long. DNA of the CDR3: TGTGCCAGCAGCTTAGGGTCTAGCGTCTACAATGAGCAGTTCTTC. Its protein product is CASSLGSSVYNEQFF.

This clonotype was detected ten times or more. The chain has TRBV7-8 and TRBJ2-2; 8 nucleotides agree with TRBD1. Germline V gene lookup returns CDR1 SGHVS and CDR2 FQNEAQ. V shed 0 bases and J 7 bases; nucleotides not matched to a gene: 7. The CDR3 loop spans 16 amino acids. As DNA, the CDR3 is TGTGCCAGCAGCTTAGCCGCTGGGACAGGCGTCGGGGAGCTGTTTTTT. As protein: CASSLAAGTGVGELFF.

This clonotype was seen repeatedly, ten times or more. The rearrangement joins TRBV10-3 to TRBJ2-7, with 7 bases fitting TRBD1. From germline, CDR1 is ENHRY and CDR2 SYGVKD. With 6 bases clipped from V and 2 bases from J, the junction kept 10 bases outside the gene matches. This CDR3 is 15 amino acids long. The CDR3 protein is CAISKGTVGPYEQYF. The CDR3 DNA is TGTGCCATCAGCAAGGGGACAGTAGGCCCCTACGAGCAGTACTTC.

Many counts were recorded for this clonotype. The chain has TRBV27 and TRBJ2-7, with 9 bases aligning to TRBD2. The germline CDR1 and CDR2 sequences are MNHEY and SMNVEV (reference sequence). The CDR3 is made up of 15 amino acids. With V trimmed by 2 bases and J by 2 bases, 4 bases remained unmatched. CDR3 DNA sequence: TGTGCCAGCAGTTTACAGGGCGGGAGGGCCTACGAGCAGTACTTC. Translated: CASSLQGGRAYEQYF.

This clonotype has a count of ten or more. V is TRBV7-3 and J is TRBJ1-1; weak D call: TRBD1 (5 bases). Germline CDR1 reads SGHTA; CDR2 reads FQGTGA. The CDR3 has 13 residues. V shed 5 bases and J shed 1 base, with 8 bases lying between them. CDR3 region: CASSRQSNTEAFF. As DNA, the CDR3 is TGTGCCAGCAGCCGACAGTCGAACACTGAAGCTTTCTTT.

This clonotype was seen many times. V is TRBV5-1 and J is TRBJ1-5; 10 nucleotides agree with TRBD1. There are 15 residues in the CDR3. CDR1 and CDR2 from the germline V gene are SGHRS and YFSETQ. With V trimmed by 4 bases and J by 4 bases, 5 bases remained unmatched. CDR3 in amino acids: CASSAGQGGNQPQHF. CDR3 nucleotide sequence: TGCGCCAGCAGCGCCGGACAGGGGGGAAATCAGCCCCAGCATTTT.

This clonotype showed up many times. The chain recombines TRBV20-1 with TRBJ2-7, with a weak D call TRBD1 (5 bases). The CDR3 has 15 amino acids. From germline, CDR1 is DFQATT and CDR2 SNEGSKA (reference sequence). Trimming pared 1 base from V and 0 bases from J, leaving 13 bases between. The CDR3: CSARVLGPSSYEQYF. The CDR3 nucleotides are TGCAGTGCTAGAGTTTTGGGGCCCAGCTCCTACGAGCAGTACTTC.

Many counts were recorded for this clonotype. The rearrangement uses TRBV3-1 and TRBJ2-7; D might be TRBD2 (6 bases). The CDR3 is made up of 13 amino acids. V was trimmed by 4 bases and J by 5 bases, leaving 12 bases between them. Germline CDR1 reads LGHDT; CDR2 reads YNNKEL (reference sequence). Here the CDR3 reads CASSLRLDHEQYF. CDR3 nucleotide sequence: TGTGCCAGCAGCCTTCGACTAGACCACGAGCAGTACTTC.

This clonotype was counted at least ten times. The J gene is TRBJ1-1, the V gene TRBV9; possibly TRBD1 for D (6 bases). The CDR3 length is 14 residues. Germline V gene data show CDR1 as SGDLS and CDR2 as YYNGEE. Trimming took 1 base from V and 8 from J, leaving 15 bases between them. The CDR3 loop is CASSVSGTSAEAFF. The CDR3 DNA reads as TGTGCCAGCAGCGTATCCGGGACATCGGCAGAAGCTTTCTTT.

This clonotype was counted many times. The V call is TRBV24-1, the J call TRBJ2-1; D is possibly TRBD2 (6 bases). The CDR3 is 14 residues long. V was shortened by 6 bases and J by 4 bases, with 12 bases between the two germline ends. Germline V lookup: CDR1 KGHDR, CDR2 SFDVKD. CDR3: CATSLEGRYNEQFF. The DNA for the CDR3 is TGTGCCACCAGTTTGGAGGGTCGATACAATGAGCAGTTCTTC.

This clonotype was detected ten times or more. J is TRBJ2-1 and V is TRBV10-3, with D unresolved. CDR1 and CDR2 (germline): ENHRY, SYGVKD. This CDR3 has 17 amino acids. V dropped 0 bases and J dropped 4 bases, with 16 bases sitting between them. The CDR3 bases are TGTGCCATCAGTGAGTCGACCGGGCTAAAACTGTACAATGAGCAGTTCTTC. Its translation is CAISESTGLKLYNEQFF.

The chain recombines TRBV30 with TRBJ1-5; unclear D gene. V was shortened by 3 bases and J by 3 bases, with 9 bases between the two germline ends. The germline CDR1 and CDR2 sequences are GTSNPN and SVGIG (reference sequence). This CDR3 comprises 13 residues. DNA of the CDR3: TGTGCCTGGAGGTGGCCCTTCAATCAGCCCCAGCATTTT. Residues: CAWRWPFNQPQHF.

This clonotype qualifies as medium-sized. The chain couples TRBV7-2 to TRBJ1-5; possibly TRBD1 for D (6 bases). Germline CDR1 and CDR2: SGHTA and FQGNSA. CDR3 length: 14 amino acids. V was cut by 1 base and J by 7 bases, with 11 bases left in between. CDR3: CASSLDGGGQPQHF. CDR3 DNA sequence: TGTGCCAGCAGCTTAGACGGCGGGGGCCAGCCCCAGCATTTT.

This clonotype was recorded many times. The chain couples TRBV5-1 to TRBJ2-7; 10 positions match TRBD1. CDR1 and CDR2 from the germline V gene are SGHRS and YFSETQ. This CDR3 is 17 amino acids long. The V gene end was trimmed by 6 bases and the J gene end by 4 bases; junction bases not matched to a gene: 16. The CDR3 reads CASTLGILRQGAYEQYF. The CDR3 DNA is TGCGCCAGCACCCTTGGGATCCTCAGACAGGGGGCGTACGAGCAGTACTTC.

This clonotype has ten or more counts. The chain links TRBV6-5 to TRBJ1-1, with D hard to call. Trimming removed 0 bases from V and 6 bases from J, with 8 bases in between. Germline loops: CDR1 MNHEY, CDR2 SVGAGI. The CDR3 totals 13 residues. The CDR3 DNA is TGTGCCAGCAGTTACTCTAACAGCCCTGAAGCTTTCTTT. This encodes CASSYSNSPEAFF.